This TCR beta chain stems from a study of blood T cell repertoires in COVID-19. Study overall: Specimens from acute and convalescent COVID-19 originated in the United States, Italy and Spain.

V was shortened by 6 bases and J by 1 base, with 12 bases between the two germline ends. The CDR3 has 14 residues. Germline CDR1 reads MNHEY; CDR2 reads SVGEGT. Data came from immunoSEQ multiplex PCR; TCRdb stores just in-frame clones and leaves some out. The sample lists some 83,000 clones, approximately 80% occurring once. The source of this sequence is a man in his sixties with active or convalescent COVID-19. V usage is TRBV6-2 or TRBV6-3 and J usage is TRBJ1-1; D ambiguous. Sequenced sample: peripheral blood. CDR3 region: CASSPYPGNTEAFF. The CDR3, as DNA: TGTGCCAGCAGCCCGTATCCAGGGAACACTGAAGCTTTCTTT.